A selection of T cell receptor beta chains follows, all from one sample in a study of Tregs in tolerant kidney transplant recipients. Profiled with immunoSEQ multiplex PCR; TCRdb holds only in-frame clones, not every one. The sample carries under 300,000 clones, roughly 80% recorded once. The sequenced material came from CD4+ T cells from blood. These receptors all come from a human donor in good health. The CDR3 runs from the conserved cysteine through the conserved F or W. The D gene is left open where the match is weak. Only some rows state a clone size, as once, few, many or a class for expanded clones.

j_call,d_call,v_call,clone_size,cdr3_aa
TRBJ2-2,TRBD2,TRBV4-1,.,CASSPARLAVSTGELFF
TRBJ1-2,.,TRBV5-1,.,CASSLDSRGDGYTF
TRBJ2-3,TRBD2,TRBV5-1,.,CASSLAGSLQYF
TRBJ2-2,TRBD2,TRBV4-2,few,CASSPTGLAGDYTGELFF
TRBJ2-1,.,TRBV6-4,few,CASSVIYRDEQFF
TRBJ2-5,.,TRBV9,.,CASSVASGLGETQYF
TRBJ2-2,TRBD2,TRBV30,.,CASPPGLAGQANTGELFF
TRBJ2-4,.,TRBV27,.,CASSLSPPLWGHYKNIQYF
TRBJ1-4,.,TRBV2,.,CASSNRATNEKLFF
TRBJ2-1,.,TRBV30,.,CAWSRVYNEQFF
TRBJ1-5,.,TRBV6-6,few,CASSYDDQPQHF
TRBJ2-7,TRBD1,TRBV9,.,CASSIRTGTPLYEQYF
TRBJ1-2,TRBD1,TRBV6-4,.,CASSATGDNYGYTF
TRBJ1-1,.,TRBV6-5,.,CASSYRQGTEAFF
TRBJ1-6,.,TRBV5-6,.,CASSFWTVFNSPLHF
TRBJ2-5,.,TRBV7-7,.,CASSVLRGAETQYF
TRBJ1-4,TRBD1,TRBV11-2,.,CASSLVGQGGEKLFF
TRBJ1-3,.,TRBV19,.,CASRTGLPGNTIYF
TRBJ2-1,.,TRBV5-1,.,CASSLASSYNEQFF
TRBJ2-1,TRBD1,TRBV7-3,.,CASSPLGGQGAHEQFF
TRBJ2-3,.,TRBV18,few,CASSPYTDTQYF
TRBJ1-1,.,TRBV6-1,.,CASGVDRLNTEAFF
TRBJ1-1,.,TRBV2,.,CASGFEAFF
TRBJ1-3,.,TRBV6-5,.,CASRKENSGNTIYF
TRBJ2-1,.,TRBV29-1,.,CSAYRPPIYNEQFF
TRBJ1-3,TRBD1,TRBV7-8,.,CASSVRDRVIGSGNTIYF
TRBJ2-5,TRBD2,TRBV25-1,.,CASSEPRTSQETQYF
TRBJ2-6,TRBD2,TRBV13,.,CASSSQREWTGGANVLTF
TRBJ2-1,.,TRBV14,.,CASSQGQGRRDNEQFF
TRBJ1-1,.,TRBV19,.,CASVREWGNTEAFF
TRBJ2-4,TRBD1,TRBV10-2,.,CASSEILETGVAKNIQYF
TRBJ1-2,TRBD1,TRBV5-1,few,CASSLDDRAGSYGYTF
TRBJ2-2,.,TRBV28,.,CASRGTHTGELFF
TRBJ2-7,TRBD1,TRBV5-1,.,CASSLNPGGYEQYF
TRBJ1-2,.,TRBV7-9,few,CASSYGPANYGYTF
TRBJ1-1,TRBD1,TRBV5-4,.,CASSLYMGQGLTEAFF
TRBJ2-3,.,TRBV18,.,CASSEQGTADTQYF
TRBJ2-5,.,TRBV15,.,CATSPSPGQSLTQYF
TRBJ2-7,TRBD1,TRBV7-2,.,CASSLDIFGTGYEQYF
TRBJ1-2,.,TRBV29-1,.,CSVEDWGYGYTF
TRBJ1-2,TRBD1,TRBV6-1,.,CASSEGPDRGHGYTF
TRBJ2-5,.,TRBV29-1,.,CSVDTGRHKETQYF